The 27 T cell receptor beta chains listed next were all sequenced from one sample in a study of OX40 agonist ivuxolimab in advanced cancers. Profiled with immunoSEQ multiplex PCR; TCRdb holds only in-frame clones, not every one. The data hold approximately 25,000 clones, with approximately 86% observed a single time. The sequencing used CD4+ or CD8+ T cells sorted from blood, collected in a trial of the OX40 agonist ivuxolimab. The receptors were sampled from an adult with an advanced solid tumor such as melanoma, head and neck, liver or kidney cancer.

The V and J genes are TRBV9 and TRBJ2-7, with D unclear. Trimming removed 0 bases at V and 5 bases at J, with 12 bases between. CDR3 length equals 14 residues. Germline-derived CDR1 and CDR2 are SGDLS and YYNGEE. This CDR3 reads CASSVGEQAHEQYF. The CDR3 DNA reads TGTGCCAGCAGCGTAGGAGAGCAGGCTCACGAGCAGTACTTC.

The chain combines TRBV10-3 with TRBJ1-1; D perhaps matches TRBD1 (6 bases). Trimming pared 1 base from V and 5 bases from J, leaving 14 bases between. The CDR3 spans 15 residues. Looked up from germline, CDR1 is ENHRY and CDR2 is SYGVKD. The CDR3: CAISEWTARGTEAFF. CDR3 in DNA: TGTGCCATCAGTGAGTGGACAGCCCGAGGGACTGAAGCTTTCTTT.

V and J are TRBV21-1 and TRBJ1-1; TRBD1 is the table's D call, not checked against the DNA. TRBV21-1 has pseudogene status. This CDR3 has 17 residues. The CDR3 region is CASSNYPWLMANTEAFF. In DNA, the CDR3 is TGTGCCAGCAGCAATTACCCTTGGTTAATGGCAAACACTGAAGCTTTCTTT.

The gene calls are TRBV5-6 and TRBJ1-2; 8 bases are a match to TRBD1. J was trimmed by 8 bases and V by 4 bases; bases with no gene match: 7. This CDR3 is built from 13 residues. CDR1 and CDR2 from the germline V gene are SGHDT and YYEEEE. CDR3 residues: CASSPGQGEGYTF. The CDR3 coding sequence is TGTGCCAGCAGCCCAGGACAGGGCGAGGGCTACACCTTC.

V gene TRBV9 combines with J gene TRBJ2-2; no definite D call. Germline V gives CDR1 SGDLS, CDR2 YYNGEE. V lost 3 bases and J 0 bases, leaving 12 bases between the germline ends. The CDR3 is made up of 16 amino acids. CDR3 residues: CASSARHPANTGELFF. The CDR3 DNA reads TGTGCCAGCAGCGCAAGACACCCCGCGAACACCGGGGAGCTGTTTTTT.

This chain connects TRBV28 to TRBJ2-2; 7 nucleotides agree with TRBD1. Germline V gene lookup returns CDR1 MDHEN and CDR2 SYDVKM. The V and J ends lost 2 bases and 7 bases, in that order; junction bases with no gene match: 10. The CDR3 is made up of 16 amino acids. The CDR3 sequence: CASSLVRGRSGGELFF. DNA of the CDR3: TGTGCCAGCAGTTTAGTTAGGGGGCGTAGTGGCGGGGAGCTGTTTTTT.

This chain links TRBV6-6 with TRBJ2-7; unclear D gene. V dropped 0 bases and J dropped 4 bases, with 7 bases sitting between them. This CDR3 is 13 amino acids long. From germline, CDR1 is MNHNY and CDR2 SVGAGI (reference sequence). CDR3 nucleotide sequence: TGTGCCAGCAGTTACTCGACCGTATACGAGCAGTACTTC. It codes for CASSYSTVYEQYF.

This rearrangement joins TRBV30 to TRBJ2-7, with 7 bases lining up with TRBD1. The CDR3 is 13 residues long. The V gene's germline CDR1 is GTSNPN and CDR2 SVGIG (reference sequence). V trimming: 3 bases; J trimming: 5 bases; junction bases outside the gene matches: 7. The CDR3 nucleotides are TGTGCCTGGAGCATCTACAGGGGTAACGAGCAGTACTTC. Amino acids: CAWSIYRGNEQYF. Full variable domain (remainder filled in from reference TRBV30 and TRBJ2-7): SQTIHQWPATLVQPVGSPLSLECTVEGTSNPNLYWYRQAAGRGLQLLFYSVGIGQISSEVPQNLSASRPQDRQFILSSKKLLLSDSGFYLCAWSIYRGNEQYFGPGTRLTVT.

The chain employs TRBV30 and TRBJ2-3; D tentatively reads TRBD1 or TRBD2 (6 bases each). From germline, CDR1 is GTSNPN and CDR2 SVGIG (reference sequence). Trimming cost V 8 bases and J 1 base, with 16 bases left between them. The CDR3 loop spans 14 amino acids. CDR3 residues: CAVIRGAGTDTQYF. In nucleotides, the CDR3 is TGTGCCGTTATAAGGGGGGCTGGCACAGATACGCAGTATTTT. The variable domain in full, completed from reference TRBV30 and TRBJ2-3, reads SQTIHQWPATLVQPVGSPLSLECTVEGTSNPNLYWYRQAAGRGLQLLFYSVGIGQISSEVPQNLSASRPQDRQFILSSKKLLLSDSGFYLCAVIRGAGTDTQYFGPGTRLTVL.

Points on this clone: This same CDR3 is encoded by further DNA sequences in the sample. V gene TRBV19 combines with J gene TRBJ1-5; possible D gene TRBD1, 5 bases. The CDR3 runs 15 residues. The germline gives CDR1 LNHDA, CDR2 SQIVND (reference sequence). Trimming took off 5 bases at V and 7 bases at J, with 18 bases between the two ends. This chain's CDR3 is CASSPRVLGDQPQHF. The CDR3 nucleotides read TGTGCCAGTAGTCCCCGGGTCCTTGGGGACCAGCCCCAGCATTTT. The full variable domain, in which reference TRBV19 and TRBJ1-5 provide the parts outside the CDR3, is DGGITQSPKYLFRKEGQNVTLSCEQNLNHDAMYWYRQDPGQGLRLIYYSQIVNDFQKGDIAEGYSVSREKKESFPLTVTSAQKNPTAFYLCASSPRVLGDQPQHFGDGTRLSIL.

The chain links TRBV9 to TRBJ2-7; 9 bases line up with TRBD1. The trim removed 1 base at V and 3 bases at J, leaving 11 bases unmatched. This CDR3 contains 17 residues. CDR1 and CDR2 from the germline V gene are SGDLS and YYNGEE. CDR3 sequence reads: CASSVSGGGQGLYEQYF. CDR3 DNA sequence: TGTGCCAGCAGCGTAAGTGGCGGGGGACAGGGACTCTACGAGCAGTACTTC.

This chain links TRBV2 with TRBJ2-3; D call uncertain. The CDR3 has 13 residues. Trimming took off 4 bases at V and 2 bases at J, with 7 bases between the two ends. Looked up from germline, CDR1 is SNHLY and CDR2 is FYNNEI. The CDR3 spells CASSVDLTDTQYF. Here the CDR3 DNA reads TGTGCCAGCAGTGTCGATCTCACAGATACGCAGTATTTT. The full variable domain, with the rest looked up from reference TRBV2 and TRBJ2-3, is EPEVTQTPSHQVTQMGQEVILRCVPISNHLYFYWYRQILGQKVEFLVSFYNNEISEKSEIFDDQFSVERPDGSNFTLKIRSTKLEDSAMYFCASSVDLTDTQYFGPGTRLTVL.

This clone was seen a handful of times. The DNA for the CDR3 is TGTGCCAGCAGCTCCCAGCGGGAGGGGAACAATGAGCAGTTCTTC. Translation: CASSSQREGNNEQFF. The rearrangement joins TRBV7-6 to TRBJ2-1; 10 bases agree with TRBD2. The germline CDR1 and CDR2 sequences are SGHVS and FNYEAQ. CDR3 size: 15 residues. V shed 4 bases, J shed 5 bases, and the junction held 5 bases outside the gene matches.

V gene TRBV9 combines with J gene TRBJ2-7; D remains ambiguous. The CDR3 sequence is 14 residues long. Trimming took off 2 bases at V and 0 bases at J, with 9 bases between the two ends. CDR1 is SGDLS and CDR2 is YYNGEE in the germline V gene. The CDR3 reads CASSVGGNSYEQYF. CDR3 bases: TGTGCCAGCAGCGTCGGCGGAAACTCCTACGAGCAGTACTTC.

The genes are TRBV28 and TRBJ2-1; 9 nucleotides match TRBD2. The V gene end was trimmed by 3 bases and the J gene end by 5 bases; junction bases not matched to a gene: 11. This CDR3 spans 17 amino acids. Per germline, CDR1 MDHEN and CDR2 SYDVKM. CDR3 in DNA: TGTGCCAGCAGTTTTACGGGGGAGGTAGCGGGAGACAATGAGCAGTTCTTC. Translated: CASSFTGEVAGDNEQFF.

V usage is TRBV27 and J usage is TRBJ2-3, with 9 positions matching TRBD2. The CDR3 length is 21 residues. The V segment lost 4 bases and the J segment 10 bases; nucleotides outside the gene matches: 30. The V gene's germline CDR1 is MNHEY and CDR2 SMNVEV (reference sequence). The CDR3 sequence: CASSSLEGSGLAGLPGDAQYF. In DNA form, the CDR3 reads TGTGCCAGCAGTTCCCTTGAGGGCTCGGGGCTAGCGGGACTACCCGGGGATGCGCAGTATTTT.

Of note for this clone: This specimen includes other DNA sequences encoding the same CDR3. The chain has TRBV9 and TRBJ2-1; no clear D. The CDR3 length is 13 residues. Per germline, CDR1 SGDLS and CDR2 YYNGEE. V was cut by 2 bases and J by 4 bases, with 7 bases left in between. As DNA, the CDR3 is TGTGCCAGCAGCGTTTGGGGTTACAATGAGCAGTTCTTC. Its translation: CASSVWGYNEQFF.

The chain joins TRBV5-8 to TRBJ1-3; possible D gene TRBD1, 5 bases. Germline CDR1 reads SGHTS; CDR2 reads YDEGEE. The CDR3 loop spans 13 amino acids. V was pared by 4 bases and J by 3 bases, with 8 bases between. CDR3 bases: TGTGCCAGCAGCCCCGGGGGTGGAAACACCATATATTTT. This encodes CASSPGGGNTIYF.

V and J are TRBV19 and TRBJ2-5, with D perhaps matching TRBD1 (6 bases). The CDR3 runs to 15 residues. CDR1 and CDR2 (germline): LNHDA, SQIVND (reference sequence). V lost 8 bases, J lost 3 bases, and 19 bases lay in between. CDR3 nucleotides: TGTGCCAGTGAAGGGGCGCAGGGGCCGAAAGAGACCCAGTACTTC. Protein sequence: CASEGAQGPKETQYF.

In this sample, this clone turned up a few times. The chain joins TRBV7-8 to TRBJ2-5; 7 bases agree with TRBD2. The CDR3 length is 15 residues. Germline CDR1 reads SGHVS; CDR2 reads FQNEAQ. Unmatched junction bases numbered 10, after V lost 4 bases and J lost 5 bases. The CDR3 reads CASSSGGGWGETQYF. As DNA, the CDR3 is TGTGCCAGCAGCTCAGGCGGGGGATGGGGGGAGACCCAGTACTTC.

The DNA for the CDR3 is TGTGCCAGCAGCCCCCGCTGGGGAGGGGCCAATGAGCAGTTCTTC. It specifies CASSPRWGGANEQFF. The rearrangement links TRBV7-3 to TRBJ2-1; 7 nucleotides agree with TRBD2. Germline V gene sequence: CDR1 SGHTA, CDR2 FQGTGA. The CDR3 has 15 residues. V trimming: 5 bases; J trimming: 6 bases; junction bases outside the gene matches: 10.

The chain combines TRBV28 with TRBJ2-1, with D uncertain. Deletions cut 4 bases from V and 8 bases from J, with 18 bases between. The CDR3 loop spans 15 amino acids. Germline values: CDR1 MDHEN, CDR2 SYDVKM. The CDR3 coding sequence is TGTGCCAGCAGTTCCCGCACCTCATATGGGCATGAGCAGTTCTTC. Its protein product is CASSSRTSYGHEQFF.

The J gene is TRBJ2-1, the V gene TRBV6-1; 7 bases align to TRBD2. J gave up 10 bases and V 4 bases, and 7 bases lay outside the gene matches. The germline gives CDR1 MNHNS, CDR2 SASEGT. This CDR3 is 13 amino acids long. CDR3 amino acids: CASSGRAGLEQFF. The CDR3 nucleotides read TGTGCCAGCAGTGGAAGAGCGGGGTTGGAGCAGTTCTTC.

For this clone: At one boundary the junction diverges from the germline segment, which might be a read error. The rearrangement links TRBV7-7 to TRBJ2-5; 7 bases agree with TRBD2. Germline lookup yields CDR1 SSHAT and CDR2 FNYEAQ (reference sequence). This CDR3 has 15 amino acids. CDR3 nucleotides: TGTGCTAGCAGCTTAGACGTCGGACTAGGGCTAACCCAGTACTTC. Its translation: CASSLDVGLGLTQYF. Full variable domain (missing parts from reference TRBV7-7 and TRBJ2-5): GAGVSQSPRYKVTKRGQDVTLRCDPISSHATLYWYQQALGQGPEFLTYFNYEAQPDKSGLPSDRFSAERPEGSISTLTIQRTEQRDSAMYRCASSLDVGLGLTQYFGPGTRLLVL.

This chain connects TRBV30 to TRBJ2-7; possible D gene TRBD1, 5 bases. CDR1 is GTSNPN and CDR2 is SVGIG in the germline V gene (reference sequence). With 5 bases removed from V and 1 base from J, the gap between germline ends came to 9 bases. This CDR3 is built from 12 residues. The CDR3 loop is CAWGAASYEQYF. The CDR3 DNA reads TGTGCCTGGGGGGCGGCATCCTACGAGCAGTACTTC. Variable domain in full (rest from reference TRBV30 and TRBJ2-7): SQTIHQWPATLVQPVGSPLSLECTVEGTSNPNLYWYRQAAGRGLQLLFYSVGIGQISSEVPQNLSASRPQDRQFILSSKKLLLSDSGFYLCAWGAASYEQYFGPGTRLTVT.

The J gene is TRBJ1-1, the V gene TRBV27, with D tentatively TRBD1 (6 bases). Germline CDR1 and CDR2: MNHEY and SMNVEV (reference sequence). The CDR3 length is 14 residues. The V and J ends lost 6 bases and 5 bases respectively, with 16 bases between them. CDR3 DNA: TGTGCCAGCAGCCCAGGGGTGGAATTGACTGAAGCTTTCTTT. It is translated as CASSPGVELTEAFF.

V gene TRBV27 combines with J gene TRBJ2-2, with a possible D match to TRBD2 (5 bases). The V end was cut by 4 bases, the J end by 5 bases, with 20 bases between. Germline V CDR1 and CDR2: MNHEY, SMNVEV (reference sequence). This CDR3 is built from 17 residues. CDR3 region: CASSSPGLIATTGELFF. As DNA, the CDR3 is TGTGCCAGCAGTTCGCCCGGACTGATCGCCACGACCGGGGAGCTGTTTTTT.